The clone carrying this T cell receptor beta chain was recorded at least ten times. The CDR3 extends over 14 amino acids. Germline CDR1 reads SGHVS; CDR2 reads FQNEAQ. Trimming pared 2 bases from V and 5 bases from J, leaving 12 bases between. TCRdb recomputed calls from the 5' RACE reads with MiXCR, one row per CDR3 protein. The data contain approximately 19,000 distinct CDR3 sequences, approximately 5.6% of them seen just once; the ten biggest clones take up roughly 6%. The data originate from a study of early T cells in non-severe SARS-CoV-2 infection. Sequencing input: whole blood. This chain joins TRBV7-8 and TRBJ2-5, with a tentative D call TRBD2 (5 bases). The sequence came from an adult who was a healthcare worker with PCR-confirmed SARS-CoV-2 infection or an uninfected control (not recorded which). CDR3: CASSLNRGSETQYF. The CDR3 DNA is TGTGCCAGCAGCTTAAACCGCGGGTCTGAGACCCAGTACTTC.